This T cell receptor beta chain emerged from a study of T cells in Graves' hyperthyroidism and ophthalmopathy. This blood was taken when hyperthyroidism was first diagnosed, before any ophthalmopathy symptoms existed. Fresh peripheral blood, approximately 10 ml, was the source of the PBMCs. Findings and caveats of the study: Most thyroid clonotypes expanded above 0.001 were also detected in blood. Ophthalmopathy was predicted by the model a median of about 6.5 months ahead of onset.

With regard to this clonotype: Its antigen is not known.

RNA transcripts gave rise to amplified TCR beta CDR3 regions. When the TCR CDR3 underwent first-round RT-PCR, the HTBI primer set was used. TCRdb reprocessed the multiplex PCR reads with MiXCR, giving one entry per CDR3 protein. The repertoire holds approximately 720,000 distinct CDR3 sequences, with approximately 19% as singletons. Material for sequencing was blood. The receptor was isolated from a woman aged 50 to 60 with Graves' hyperthyroidism that later progressed to Graves' ophthalmopathy.

The chain's CDR3 is CASSFTSNPGLEGAGELFF. CDR3 in DNA: TGTGCCAGCAGCTTTACCTCCAATCCGGGACTAGAAGGGGCCGGGGAGCTGTTTTTT. The rearrangement links TRBV11-2 to TRBJ2-2; the match to TRBD2 covers 8 bases. V trimming: 3 bases; J trimming: 6 bases; junction bases outside the gene matches: 18. Germline V lookup: CDR1 SGHAT, CDR2 FQNNGV. The CDR3 extends over 19 amino acids.